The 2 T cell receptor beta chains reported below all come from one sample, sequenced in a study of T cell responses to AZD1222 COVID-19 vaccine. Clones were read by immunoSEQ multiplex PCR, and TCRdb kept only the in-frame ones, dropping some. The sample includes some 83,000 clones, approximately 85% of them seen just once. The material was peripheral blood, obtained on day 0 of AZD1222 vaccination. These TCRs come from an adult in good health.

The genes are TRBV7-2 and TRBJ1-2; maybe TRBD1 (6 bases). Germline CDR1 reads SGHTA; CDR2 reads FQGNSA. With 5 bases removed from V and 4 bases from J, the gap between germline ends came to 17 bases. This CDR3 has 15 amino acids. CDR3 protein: CASSLNLRGGYGYTF. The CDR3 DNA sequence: TGTGCCAGCAGCCTAAATCTCAGGGGAGGCTATGGCTACACCTTC.

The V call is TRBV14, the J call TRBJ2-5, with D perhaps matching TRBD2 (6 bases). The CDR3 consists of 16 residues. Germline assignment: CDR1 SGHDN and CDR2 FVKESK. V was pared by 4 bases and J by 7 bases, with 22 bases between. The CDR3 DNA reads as TGTGCCAGCAGCCGTCGACAAACTAGCAGGAGCGGGACCCAGTACTTC. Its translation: CASSRRQTSRSGTQYF. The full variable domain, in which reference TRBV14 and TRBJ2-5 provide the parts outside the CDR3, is EAGVTQFPSHSVIEKGQTVTLRCDPISGHDNLYWYRRVMGKEIKFLLHFVKESKQDESGMPNNRFLAERTGGTYSTLKVQPAELEDSGVYFCASSRRQTSRSGTQYFGPGTRLLVL.